This record looks at one TCR beta chain sequence and its context. Its antigen is undetermined. This entry comes from a study of cytomegalovirus exposure and HLA in healthy donors. Whole-study results and caveats: Further analysis, carried out later, found HLA-associated TCR beta chains more clonally expanded than equally common other chains.

This PCR relied on a set of 60 Vbeta primers and 13 Jbeta primers. Repertoires were generated with immunoSEQ multiplex PCR, while TCRdb's copy carries only in-frame clones and drops some. The sample lists about 130,000 clones; 75% to 80% were seen once. The CDR3 runs 15 residues. Looked up from germline, CDR1 is SGDLS and CDR2 is YYNGEE. V lost 4 bases and J 5 bases, leaving 15 bases between the germline ends. The chain recombines TRBV9 with TRBJ1-4, with TRBD1 as a possible D gene (6 bases). The TCR originated in a man aged 35 to 55 in good health and CMV-seronegative. The sequencing sample was made of PBMCs. The DNA of the CDR3 is TGTGCCAGCAGCCTAGGACAGACCGGCAATGAAAAACTGTTTTTT. It yields the protein CASSLGQTGNEKLFF.